This T cell receptor beta chain is drawn from a study of cytomegalovirus exposure and HLA in healthy donors. With 60 Vbeta and 13 Jbeta primers, the PCR was carried out. The assay was immunoSEQ multiplex PCR, and TCRdb's table has in-frame clones only and misses some. Here the sample spans roughly 120,000 clones, approximately 8% being singletons. Trimming pared 4 bases from V and 0 bases from J, leaving 9 bases between. The CDR3 spans 14 residues. CDR1 SGHRS and CDR2 YFSETQ come from the germline V gene. The clonotype comes from a woman aged 40 to 49 in good health and CMV-seropositive. This chain connects TRBV5-1 to TRBJ2-3, with D unclear. The sample was PBMCs. CDR3 nucleotide sequence: TGCGCCAGCAGCAGCGAAACTAGCACAGATACGCAGTATTTT. Its translation: CASSSETSTDTQYF.